One and the same sample provided the 15 T cell receptor beta chains below, sequenced in a study of CD8 T cells in Susac syndrome. Reverse transcription of roughly 0.5 to 1 ug RNA used random hexamers. In TCRdb, the immunoSEQ multiplex PCR reads were re-called with MiXCR into one record per CDR3 protein. Found here are 95,000 to 150,000 distinct CDR3 sequences, 94% of them singletons; the top ten hold about 0.089%. The sequenced sample consisted of CD4+ T cells from PBMCs. The receptor set was obtained from a human donor in good health.

The chain combines TRBV20-1 with TRBJ2-7, with D unclear. With 4 bases removed from V and 0 bases from J, the gap between germline ends came to 7 bases. The CDR3 loop spans 12 amino acids. CDR1 and CDR2 (germline): DFQATT, SNEGSKA (reference sequence). The CDR3 region is CSAKPSSYEQYF. DNA of the CDR3: TGCAGTGCTAAACCCAGCTCCTACGAGCAGTACTTC.

The chain is built from TRBV7-9 and TRBJ2-2; 13 bases map to TRBD2. This CDR3 has 17 residues. V lost 5 bases, J lost 1 base, and 4 bases stayed unmatched. The germline V gene has CDR1 SEHNR and CDR2 FQNEAQ (reference sequence). CDR3 sequence reads: CASSPGLAGENTGELFF. DNA for the CDR3: TGTGCCAGCAGCCCTGGACTAGCGGGAGAGAACACCGGGGAGCTGTTTTTT. Based on the CDR3 plus reference TRBV7-9 and TRBJ2-2, the full variable domain is DTGVSQNPRHKITKRGQNVTFRCDPISEHNRLYWYRQTLGQGPEFLTYFQNEAQLEKSRLLSDRFSAERPKGSFSTLEIQRTEQGDSAMYLCASSPGLAGENTGELFFGEGSRLTVL.

J is TRBJ2-7 and V is TRBV6-1; 8 bases match TRBD2. The V gene's germline CDR1 is MNHNS and CDR2 SASEGT. V lost 6 bases and J lost 0; bases outside the gene matches: 10. This CDR3 has 16 residues. CDR3 nucleotide sequence: TGTGCCAGCAGGGCCGGGGGGGGGCCGAGCTCCTACGAGCAGTACTTC. Translation gives CASRAGGGPSSYEQYF.

The chain joins TRBV7-2 to TRBJ2-3; TRBD2 aligns across 13 bases. This CDR3 is built from 16 residues. CDR1 is SGHTA and CDR2 is FQGNSA in the germline V gene. V lost 5 bases and J lost 5; bases outside the gene matches: 7. Here the CDR3 reads CASSPGLAGVRDTQYF. CDR3 bases: TGTGCCAGCAGCCCCGGACTAGCGGGAGTGAGAGATACGCAGTATTTT.

The chain joins TRBV5-6 to TRBJ2-7; TRBD2 matches at 8 bases. The CDR3 loop spans 15 amino acids. Unmatched junction bases numbered 5, after V lost 0 bases and J lost 3 bases. Germline values: CDR1 SGHDT, CDR2 YYEEEE. The CDR3 DNA follows: TGTGCCAGCAGCTTGGGTCCAGCGGGGGACTACGAGCAGTACTTC. Translated, it gives CASSLGPAGDYEQYF.

The chain couples TRBV29-1 to TRBJ2-6; 8 positions agree with TRBD2. There are 17 residues in the CDR3. V shed 4 bases, J shed 1 base, and the junction held 9 bases outside the gene matches. Per germline, CDR1 SQVTM and CDR2 ANQGSEA. DNA of the CDR3: TGCAGCGTTGGATTCAGCGGGAGCACATCTGGGGCCAACGTCCTGACTTTC. Translating gives CSVGFSGSTSGANVLTF.

The V gene is TRBV6-5, the J gene TRBJ1-2, with 7 positions matching TRBD1. The CDR3 sequence is 15 residues long. Trimming at V came to 0 bases and at J to 6 bases, leaving 7 bases not matched to a gene. Germline V lookup: CDR1 MNHEY, CDR2 SVGAGI. The DNA of the CDR3 is TGTGCCAGCAGTTACTCGGCTACAGGGGAGGATGGCTACACCTTC. Translation gives CASSYSATGEDGYTF.

The chain carries TRBV6-5 and TRBJ2-5; TRBD2 matches at 10 bases. Germline lookup yields CDR1 MNHEY and CDR2 SVGAGI. The CDR3 contains 14 residues. The V gene end was trimmed by 7 bases and the J gene end by 4 bases; junction bases not matched to a gene: 6. The CDR3: CASIIAGGRETQYF. The CDR3 DNA sequence: TGTGCCAGCATCATAGCGGGAGGAAGAGAGACCCAGTACTTC.

This chain links TRBV30 with TRBJ1-3; D is ambiguous. This CDR3 has 12 residues. Trimming removed 5 bases at V and 0 bases at J, with 5 bases between. Looked up from germline, CDR1 is GTSNPN and CDR2 is SVGIG (reference sequence). The CDR3 nucleotides are TGTGCCTGGGCAACCTCTGGAAACACCATATATTTT. This gives the protein CAWATSGNTIYF.

The V gene is TRBV7-9, the J gene TRBJ1-1, with a weak D call TRBD1 (5 bases). V was cut by 7 bases and J by 13 bases, with 19 bases left in between. The CDR3 runs to 12 residues. Germline lookup yields CDR1 SEHNR and CDR2 FQNEAQ (reference sequence). DNA for the CDR3: TGTGCCAGCACCCGGGGGACGGAGTGGGTTTTCTTT. Protein: CASTRGTEWVFF. Full variable domain (missing parts from reference TRBV7-9 and TRBJ1-1): DTGVSQNPRHKITKRGQNVTFRCDPISEHNRLYWYRQTLGQGPEFLTYFQNEAQLEKSRLLSDRFSAERPKGSFSTLEIQRTEQGDSAMYLCASTRGTEWVFFGQGTRLTVV.

The V and J genes are TRBV27 and TRBJ1-6; TRBD1 might be the D (5 bases). The CDR3 is made up of 15 amino acids. Trimming took off 6 bases at V and 2 bases at J, with 11 bases between the two ends. Germline CDR1 MNHEY, CDR2 SMNVEV (reference sequence). CDR3 DNA sequence: TGTGCCAGCAGGAACCCAGGGACCTATAATTCACCCCTCCACTTT. Translated: CASRNPGTYNSPLHF.

The V call is TRBV28, the J call TRBJ2-5, with TRBD2 identical over 13 bases. CDR3 length: 16 amino acids. J gave up 5 bases and V 4 bases, and 7 bases lay outside the gene matches. The germline V gene has CDR1 MDHEN and CDR2 SYDVKM. The CDR3 DNA reads TGTGCCAGCAGTTCCCGGACTAGCGGGGGTTTGGAGACCCAGTACTTC. Translation: CASSSRTSGGLETQYF.

The chain joins TRBV27 to TRBJ1-6, with 8 positions matching TRBD1. The CDR3 has 15 amino acids. Looked up from germline, CDR1 is MNHEY and CDR2 is SMNVEV (reference sequence). The V gene end was trimmed by 4 bases and the J gene end by 8 bases; junction bases not matched to a gene: 7. DNA of the CDR3: TGTGCCAGCAGTTCCTCAGGGGGCCTGTATTCACCCCTCCACTTT. Its translation is CASSSSGGLYSPLHF.

This chain joins TRBV28 and TRBJ2-7; 9 bases map to TRBD1. Germline values: CDR1 MDHEN, CDR2 SYDVKM. V lost 5 bases and J lost 4; bases outside the gene matches: 6. The CDR3 length is 14 residues. This CDR3 is CASSLTGGKYEQYF. Here the CDR3 DNA reads TGTGCCAGCAGTCTAACAGGGGGCAAGTACGAGCAGTACTTC.

The chain uses TRBV6-2 or TRBV6-3 and TRBJ2-2, with D perhaps given as TRBD1 or TRBD2 (5 bases each). The V gene's germline CDR1 is MNHEY and CDR2 SVGEGT. Trimming removed 7 bases from V and 5 bases from J, with 17 bases in between. The CDR3 contains 15 residues. The CDR3 sequence is CASTHQGPTTGELFF. For the CDR3, the DNA is TGTGCCAGCACTCACCAGGGACCGACGACCGGGGAGCTGTTTTTT.